This TCR beta chain was captured in a study of T cells after yellow fever vaccination. The study's findings and limits: Peaking faster, on day 5 versus 15, the secondary response was nonetheless weaker.

Germline V gene lookup returns CDR1 SQVTM and CDR2 ANQGSEA. The CDR3 loop spans 12 amino acids. A word on this clonotype: Its cognate antigen is unknown. A single base separates this from a much larger clone, so it may be a read error.

TCRdb reanalysed the 5' RACE reads using MiXCR and keeps one entry per CDR3 protein. The data show about 75,000 distinct CDR3 sequences, with around 7.8% seen just once and roughly 30% held by the top ten. This sequence joins TRBV29-1 and TRBJ2-7, with a tentative D call TRBD2 (5 bases). Sample: CD8+ T cells sorted from PBMCs, taken 10 days after the first yellow fever vaccination. This clonotype was obtained from a man between 18 and 35 years old who received the YFV17D yellow fever vaccine. CDR3 region: CSVNNGDYKQYF. CDR3 sequence (DNA): TGCAGCGTTAACAACGGAGACTACAAGCAGTACTTC.